Listed here are 25 T cell receptor beta chains from one sample, sequenced in a study of blood T cell repertoires in COVID-19. Assay: immunoSEQ multiplex PCR; the TCRdb copy retains only in-frame clones and omits some. Of about 140,000 clones in the sample, roughly 80% were seen once. Sample: peripheral blood. Every receptor here comes from a woman of 80 years or more with acute or convalescent COVID-19.

This chain uses TRBV11-2 with TRBJ1-2, with 7 bases lining up with TRBD1. V lost 4 bases to trimming and J lost 6 bases; unmatched junction nucleotides: 8. CDR1 is SGHAT and CDR2 is FQNNGV in the germline V gene. This CDR3 region has 14 residues. CDR3 sequence (DNA): TGTGCCAGCAGCTACAGCCGGGACAGTCATGGCTACACCTTC. Encoded protein: CASSYSRDSHGYTF.

This clone was seen just once. The chain combines TRBV27 with TRBJ2-3, with a weak D call TRBD2 (6 bases). V dropped 8 bases and J dropped 5 bases, with 20 bases sitting between them. The CDR3 spans 15 residues. CDR1 is MNHEY, CDR2 SMNVEV, per germline (reference sequence). The CDR3, as DNA: TGTGCCAGCTCCGGTTATAGCGGCCTCGAAGATACGCAGTATTTT. Its translation: CASSGYSGLEDTQYF.

The rearrangement joins TRBV10-2 to TRBJ2-3; D perhaps matches TRBD2 (7 bases). There are 17 residues in the CDR3. Germline V gene lookup returns CDR1 WSHSY and CDR2 SAAADI. Trimming cost V 0 bases and J 7 bases, with 20 bases left between them. CDR3 protein: CASSESIPAGQGNTQYF. CDR3 DNA sequence: TGCGCCAGCAGTGAGTCGATCCCAGCGGGACAAGGGAATACGCAGTATTTT.

The genes are TRBV5-1 and TRBJ1-4; possible D gene TRBD1, 6 bases. Germline V CDR1 and CDR2: SGHRS, YFSETQ. The CDR3 spans 15 residues. The V end was cut by 1 base, the J end by 3 bases, with 10 bases between. CDR3 in DNA: TGCGCCAGCAGCTTGAGACAGGTGCCTAATGAAAAACTGTTTTTT. Protein product: CASSLRQVPNEKLFF.

In its sample, this clone was seen a few times. The chain employs TRBV19 and TRBJ2-3; TRBD1 aligns across 9 bases. With 11 bases clipped from V and 6 bases from J, the junction kept 6 bases outside the gene matches. The CDR3 has 12 amino acids. CDR1 is LNHDA, CDR2 SQIVND, per germline (reference sequence). In nucleotides, the CDR3 is TGTGCCGTGGACAGGGGAGGCGATACGCAGTATTTT. It encodes CAVDRGGDTQYF.

This chain uses TRBV7-2 with TRBJ2-3; TRBD2 matches 9 bases. V shed 3 bases, J shed 1 base, and the junction held 11 bases outside the gene matches. The CDR3 extends over 18 amino acids. Per germline, CDR1 SGHTA and CDR2 FQGNSA. The CDR3 coding sequence is TGTGCCAGCAGCTTGAGGACTAGCGTGTATGTGGGCACAGATACGCAGTATTTT. Translating it yields CASSLRTSVYVGTDTQYF.

A note on this clone: The sample has other DNA sequences that encode this CDR3 too. This chain links TRBV4-2 with TRBJ1-3; D is perhaps TRBD1 (5 bases). CDR3 size: 15 residues. Per germline, CDR1 LGHNA and CDR2 YNFKEQ. Trimming took 4 bases from V and 4 from J, leaving 14 bases between them. CDR3 coding DNA: TGTGCCAGCAGCCTGAGGGGAGGGTCGGGAAACACCATATATTTT. This sequence encodes CASSLRGGSGNTIYF.

The chain is built from TRBV5-1 and TRBJ2-5, with 8 nucleotides matching TRBD2. Germline V gene sequence: CDR1 SGHRS, CDR2 YFSETQ. This CDR3 is 16 amino acids long. The trim removed 0 bases at V and 1 base at J, leaving 5 bases unmatched. The DNA for the CDR3 is TGCGCCAGCAGCTTGGCGGGTAGCGGGGTCCAAGAGACCCAGTACTTC. Translation gives CASSLAGSGVQETQYF.

The rearrangement joins TRBV25-1 to TRBJ2-2, with 11 bases lining up with TRBD2. Trimming took 4 bases from V and 0 from J; bases not matched to a gene: 4. Per the germline V gene, CDR1 is MGHDK and CDR2 is SYGVNS. The CDR3 runs 17 residues. The CDR3 region has the DNA TGTGCCAGCAGTGGTCCACTAGCGGGGGCGAACACCGGGGAGCTGTTTTTT. Its translation is CASSGPLAGANTGELFF.

In this sample, this clone turned up a few times. The chain employs TRBV24-1 and TRBJ1-3; a possible D gene is TRBD1 (5 bases). V lost 3 bases to trimming and J lost 0 bases, with 11 bases between them. CDR3 size: 16 residues. The germline V gene has CDR1 KGHDR and CDR2 SFDVKD. CDR3 residues: CATSDGGTASGNTIYF. In nucleotides, the CDR3 is TGTGCCACCAGTGATGGAGGGACGGCCTCTGGAAACACCATATATTTT.

J is TRBJ2-1 and V is TRBV28; D perhaps matches TRBD1 (5 bases). Per germline, CDR1 MDHEN and CDR2 SYDVKM. The ends were cut back, 3 bases at V and 7 bases at J, with 10 bases in the middle. There are 13 residues in the CDR3. CDR3 nucleotide sequence: TGTGCCAGCAGTTTCGGACAATTGAATGAGCAGTTCTTC. It specifies CASSFGQLNEQFF.

This chain joins TRBV7-6 and TRBJ1-2; D unresolved. The V and J ends lost 5 bases and 6 bases respectively, with 16 bases between them. The CDR3 consists of 14 residues. Germline V lookup: CDR1 SGHVS, CDR2 FNYEAQ. Here the CDR3 DNA reads TGTGCCAGCAGCCGGGGTGTGGGGTCGCATGGCTACACCTTC. Encoded protein: CASSRGVGSHGYTF.

The rearrangement joins TRBV6-4 to TRBJ2-1; 11 bases fit TRBD2. The CDR3 consists of 15 residues. CDR1 is MRHNA and CDR2 is SNTAGT in the germline V gene. Losses at the gene ends were 7 bases for V and 8 bases for J; bases not matched to a gene: 10. CDR3 in amino acids: CASTEHSSGRYEQFF. CDR3 DNA sequence: TGTGCCAGCACTGAGCATTCTAGCGGGAGGTATGAGCAGTTCTTC.

V and J are TRBV4-1 and TRBJ1-2; 8 nucleotides line up with TRBD1. In germline, CDR1 is MGHRA, CDR2 YSYEKL. With 1 base clipped from V and 1 base from J, the junction kept 20 bases outside the gene matches. The CDR3 runs to 21 residues. The CDR3 DNA reads TGCGCCAGCAGCCAAGCATTGGGCCGTCCGGTGACAGGGGTTAGTAACTATGGCTACACCTTC. This codes for CASSQALGRPVTGVSNYGYTF.

This chain connects TRBV7-9 to TRBJ1-1; the match to TRBD1 covers 7 bases. Germline V gene lookup returns CDR1 SEHNR and CDR2 FQNEAQ (reference sequence). The V gene end was trimmed by 3 bases and the J gene end by 9 bases; junction bases not matched to a gene: 7. This CDR3 contains 13 residues. Written as DNA, the CDR3 is TGTGCCAGCAGCTTTCTACAGGGGCCCCAAGCTTTCTTT. Encoded protein: CASSFLQGPQAFF.

This chain uses TRBV7-6 with TRBJ2-5; tentatively, D is TRBD1 (5 bases). There are 16 residues in the CDR3. The germline V gene encodes CDR1 SGHVS and CDR2 FNYEAQ. Trimming took off 1 base at V and 1 base at J, with 13 bases between the two ends. The CDR3 DNA sequence: TGTGCCAGCAGCTTAGGCGTCGGCAGGGTCCAAGAGACCCAGTACTTC. It is translated as CASSLGVGRVQETQYF.

The chain joins TRBV7-9 to TRBJ2-7, with 9 bases that match TRBD1. This CDR3 has 14 amino acids. CDR1 is SEHNR and CDR2 is FQNEAQ in the germline V gene (reference sequence). Germline trimming cut 5 bases from V and 2 bases from J; bases unmatched to any gene: 4. The CDR3 spells CASSLRQGAYEQYF. The CDR3 bases are TGTGCCAGCAGCCTAAGACAGGGGGCCTACGAGCAGTACTTC.

This clone was observed a handful of times. The chain uses TRBV28 and TRBJ2-1; 10 bases match TRBD1. The V and J ends lost 4 bases and 7 bases, in that order; junction bases with no gene match: 13. This CDR3 spans 17 amino acids. Per germline, CDR1 MDHEN and CDR2 SYDVKM. The CDR3 is CASSSIIRDRGLNEQFF. The CDR3 DNA follows: TGTGCCAGCAGTTCAATCATCCGGGACAGGGGCTTGAATGAGCAGTTCTTC.

The chain uses TRBV4-1 and TRBJ2-7; weak D call: TRBD1 (6 bases). V gave up 2 bases and J gave up 3 bases, with 17 bases separating them. The CDR3 runs to 16 residues. CDR1 and CDR2 (germline): MGHRA, YSYEKL. CDR3 nucleotides: TGCGCCAGCAGCCAATATCCTCGACAGGATATCTACGAGCAGTACTTC. This codes for CASSQYPRQDIYEQYF.

The rearrangement uses TRBV5-4 and TRBJ1-3, with 9 bases lining up with TRBD1. Trimming cost V 4 bases and J 8 bases; bases outside gene matches: 4. The germline V gene encodes CDR1 SGHNT and CDR2 YYREEE (reference sequence). The CDR3 totals 13 residues. Here the CDR3 DNA reads TGTGCCAGCAGCGAGACAGGGGGTGACACCATATATTTT. Translation: CASSETGGDTIYF.

This chain uses TRBV28 with TRBJ1-2, with a possible D match to TRBD1 (6 bases). Germline V gene lookup returns CDR1 MDHEN and CDR2 SYDVKM. V was clipped by 5 bases and J by 3 bases, with 10 bases between them. The length of the CDR3 is 13 residues. The CDR3 loop reads CASSSTGYYGYTF. CDR3 coding DNA: TGTGCCAGCAGTAGCACAGGGTACTATGGCTACACCTTC.

V usage is TRBV5-1 and J usage is TRBJ1-5, with TRBD1 identical over 7 bases. Germline CDR1 reads SGHRS; CDR2 reads YFSETQ. V lost 3 bases to trimming and J lost 3 bases; unmatched junction nucleotides: 3. CDR3 length: 14 amino acids. CDR3 bases: TGCGCCAGCAGCTACGGGACAGACAATCAGCCCCAGCATTTT. This translates into CASSYGTDNQPQHF.

The chain employs TRBV6-2 or TRBV6-3 and TRBJ2-3, with D perhaps matching TRBD2 (8 bases). This CDR3 contains 15 residues. CDR1 MNHEY and CDR2 SVGEGT come from the germline V gene. V was pared by 4 bases and J by 4 bases, with 15 bases between. The DNA for the CDR3 is TGTGCCAGCAGTTGGACAGGACTAGCAGCAGATACGCAGTATTTT. It yields the protein CASSWTGLAADTQYF.

The chain recombines TRBV28 with TRBJ2-7; 9 bases are shared with TRBD1. The CDR3 totals 17 residues. The germline V gene has CDR1 MDHEN and CDR2 SYDVKM. The V and J ends lost 6 bases and 0 bases, in that order; junction bases with no gene match: 12. The CDR3 reads CASRLYNWGQGSYEQYF. CDR3 nucleotide sequence: TGTGCCAGCAGATTGTATAACTGGGGACAGGGCTCCTACGAGCAGTACTTC.

The chain is built from TRBV28 and TRBJ1-2; D is perhaps TRBD1 (5 bases). Between the trimmed V and J ends, which lost 6 bases and 3 bases, there was a span of 17 bases. The germline V gene has CDR1 MDHEN and CDR2 SYDVKM. This CDR3 has 15 amino acids. The CDR3 sequence is CASRHMGLGDYGYTF. DNA for the CDR3: TGTGCCAGCAGACACATGGGGCTTGGGGACTATGGCTACACCTTC.